The 20 T cell receptor beta chains in this list originate from one sample, sequenced in a study of early T cells in non-severe SARS-CoV-2 infection. TCRdb reprocessed the 5' RACE reads with MiXCR, giving one entry per CDR3 protein. The sample consists of tens of thousands of distinct CDR3 sequences, 11% to 15% of them appearing once. Sequenced sample: whole blood. The receptors originated from an adult who was a healthcare worker with PCR-confirmed SARS-CoV-2 infection or an uninfected control (not recorded which).

This clonotype was observed a few times. The rearrangement joins TRBV24-1 to TRBJ2-1; D unclear. CDR1 and CDR2 from the germline V gene are KGHDR and SFDVKD. The length of the CDR3 is 19 residues. Trimming removed 7 bases at V and 3 bases at J, with 27 bases between. The CDR3 sequence: CATSLNAPGPWEHYNEQFF. CDR3 DNA sequence: TGTGCCACCAGCCTCAACGCCCCCGGGCCCTGGGAACACTACAATGAGCAGTTCTTC.

This clonotype showed up just a few times. V gene TRBV9 combines with J gene TRBJ2-1; 9 bases line up with TRBD2. The ends lost 4 bases at V and 4 bases at J; junction bases unmatched: 6. CDR1 SGDLS and CDR2 YYNGEE come from the germline V gene. There are 15 residues in the CDR3. The CDR3 DNA follows: TGTGCCAGCAGCCTACAAGCGGGGGGTTACAATGAGCAGTTCTTC. This sequence encodes CASSLQAGGYNEQFF.

This clonotype has more than one count but fewer than ten. The J gene is TRBJ2-5, the V gene TRBV27, with D perhaps matching TRBD2 (6 bases). Germline V gene sequence: CDR1 MNHEY, CDR2 SMNVEV (reference sequence). V was shortened by 4 bases and J by 5 bases, with 14 bases between the two germline ends. The CDR3 length is 14 residues. CDR3 region: CASSYQGRGETQYF. CDR3 coding DNA: TGTGCCAGCAGTTATCAGGGTCGGGGGGAGACCCAGTACTTC.

This clonotype was detected ten times or more. V and J are TRBV6-5 and TRBJ2-7; unclear D gene. The V gene's germline CDR1 is MNHEY and CDR2 SVGAGI. Trimming cost V 7 bases and J 5 bases, with 9 bases left between them. The CDR3 totals 11 residues. CDR3 amino acids: CASKSGHEQYF. CDR3 bases: TGTGCCAGCAAAAGTGGCCACGAGCAGTACTTC.

This clonotype was detected ten times or more. The V and J genes are TRBV7-2 and TRBJ2-3; TRBD1 aligns across 7 bases. The germline gives CDR1 SGHTA, CDR2 FQGNSA. With V trimmed by 5 bases and J by 8 bases, 7 bases remained unmatched. The CDR3 is made up of 13 amino acids. The CDR3 region has the DNA TGTGCCAGCAGCCCTAGACAGGGTGGTACGCAGTATTTT. It is translated as CASSPRQGGTQYF.

This clonotype was observed at least ten times. At one end, the junction sequence differs from germline, possibly due to a read error. This sequence joins TRBV28 and TRBJ2-7; a possible D gene is TRBD2 (5 bases). In germline, CDR1 is MDHEN, CDR2 SYDVKM. The CDR3 extends over 15 amino acids. The chain's CDR3 is CASNLRPDGAYEQYF. CDR3 in DNA: TGTGCCAGCAATTTACGCCCGGACGGGGCCTACGAGCAGTACTTC.

The table lists this clonotype with many counts. The chain carries TRBV7-3 and TRBJ2-1, with 12 positions matching TRBD2. Germline V gene data show CDR1 as SGHTA and CDR2 as FQGTGA. The V gene end was trimmed by 5 bases and the J gene end by 6 bases; junction bases not matched to a gene: 5. The CDR3 is 15 residues long. This CDR3 is CASSPGLAGSNEQFF. Here the CDR3 DNA reads TGTGCCAGCAGCCCTGGACTAGCGGGGAGCAATGAGCAGTTCTTC.

This clonotype was seen many times. V gene TRBV19 combines with J gene TRBJ2-3; the D is unclear. From germline, CDR1 is LNHDA and CDR2 SQIVND (reference sequence). Trimming stripped 6 bases from V and 4 bases from J, with 11 bases between. The CDR3 length is 13 residues. DNA for the CDR3: TGTGCCAGTAGCAGTATGGGTCCAGATACGCAGTATTTT. Its translation: CASSSMGPDTQYF.

The chain links TRBV18 to TRBJ2-1, with D maybe TRBD2 (5 bases). Germline V gene lookup returns CDR1 KGHSH and CDR2 LQKENI. The CDR3 is made up of 15 amino acids. Trimming shortened V by 6 bases and J by 4 bases, and 16 bases separated the two germline ends. CDR3 in DNA: TGTGCCAGCTCCCCGTTGGGAGCAGGTTACAATGAGCAGTTCTTC. Protein product: CASSPLGAGYNEQFF.

In its sample, this clonotype was seen a few times. The chain joins TRBV7-9 to TRBJ1-2; no reliable D call. CDR1 SEHNR and CDR2 FQNEAQ come from the germline V gene (reference sequence). V was trimmed by 0 bases and J by 4 bases, leaving 12 bases between them. This CDR3 is 15 amino acids long. CDR3 in DNA: TGTGCCAGCAGCTTAGCGGCAGGAAGGACCTATGGCTACACCTTC. Translated, it gives CASSLAAGRTYGYTF.

The rearrangement uses TRBV20-1 and TRBJ2-1; D may be TRBD2 (6 bases). This CDR3 is 17 amino acids long. V gave up 0 bases and J gave up 4 bases, with 19 bases separating them. Germline V gene lookup returns CDR1 DFQATT and CDR2 SNEGSKA (reference sequence). CDR3 sequence: CSARDPMEGPTYNEQFF. The CDR3 nucleotides are TGCAGTGCTAGAGATCCGATGGAGGGGCCAACATACAATGAGCAGTTCTTC.

This clonotype was recorded a few times. CDR3 sequence: CASSENSGSHNEQFF. The CDR3 DNA reads as TGTGCCAGCAGCGAAAATAGCGGGAGCCACAATGAGCAGTTCTTC. This chain joins TRBV9 and TRBJ2-1; 9 bases line up with TRBD2. This CDR3 comprises 15 residues. CDR1 and CDR2 (germline): SGDLS, YYNGEE. The trim removed 3 bases at V and 5 bases at J, leaving 6 bases unmatched.

This clonotype was found many times. The rearrangement uses TRBV19 and TRBJ2-3, with 8 bases aligning to TRBD1. V gave up 4 bases and J gave up 6 bases; unmatched junction bases: 3. The germline V gene has CDR1 LNHDA and CDR2 SQIVND (reference sequence). The CDR3 contains 13 residues. The CDR3 is CASSTGGRDTQYF. The DNA for the CDR3 is TGTGCCAGTAGTACAGGGGGCCGGGATACGCAGTATTTT.

The chain uses TRBV29-1 and TRBJ2-3; TRBD2 matches at 11 bases. The CDR3 covers 18 residues. Germline lookup yields CDR1 SQVTM and CDR2 ANQGSEA. V lost 2 bases, J lost 8 bases, and 18 bases stayed unmatched. The CDR3 nucleotides read TGCAGCGTTGAATGGGGCGAGGGGACTAGCGGTTCTCTTGGTACGCAGTATTTT. This sequence encodes CSVEWGEGTSGSLGTQYF.

At least ten counts were recorded for this clonotype. J is TRBJ2-3 and V is TRBV5-1, with 10 bases that match TRBD2. J lost 5 bases, V lost 0 bases, and 15 bases had no gene match. The length of the CDR3 is 19 residues. The germline V gene has CDR1 SGHRS and CDR2 YFSETQ. The CDR3 DNA follows: TGCGCCAGCAGCTTGGCAAATCCGGGACTAGCGACGTTCGGAGATACGCAGTATTTT. Amino acid sequence: CASSLANPGLATFGDTQYF.

In this sample, this clonotype turned up many times. The chain employs TRBV20-1 and TRBJ2-7; possibly TRBD1 or TRBD2 for D (5 bases each). Germline values: CDR1 DFQATT, CDR2 SNEGSKA (reference sequence). Trimming took 1 base from V and 2 from J, leaving 12 bases between them. The length of the CDR3 is 14 residues. This CDR3 is CSARGDVSPYEQYF. The CDR3 nucleotides are TGCAGTGCTAGAGGGGACGTATCCCCCTACGAGCAGTACTTC.

This clonotype was recorded at least ten times. The chain couples TRBV7-3 to TRBJ2-7; 11 nucleotides match TRBD2. CDR3 size: 15 residues. V gave up 4 bases and J gave up 1 base; unmatched junction bases: 3. CDR1 is SGHTA and CDR2 is FQGTGA in the germline V gene. The CDR3: CASSSLAGGSYEQYF. The CDR3 bases are TGTGCCAGCAGCTCCTTAGCGGGGGGGTCCTACGAGCAGTACTTC.

The sample holds a few counts of this clonotype. The rearrangement links TRBV12-3 or TRBV12-4 to TRBJ2-1; weak D call: TRBD1 (6 bases). There are 14 residues in the CDR3. V lost 5 bases to trimming and J lost 5 bases, with 13 bases between them. CDR3 protein: CASSEPDSHNEQFF. The CDR3 coding sequence is TGTGCCAGCAGTGAGCCGGACAGCCACAATGAGCAGTTCTTC.

This sequence joins TRBV3-1 and TRBJ1-5; no definite D call. The germline V gene has CDR1 LGHDT and CDR2 YNNKEL (reference sequence). V was trimmed by 4 bases and J by 6 bases, leaving 10 bases between them. The CDR3 contains 13 residues. The CDR3: CASSLIRGQPQHF. As DNA, the CDR3 is TGTGCCAGCAGCCTCATACGGGGTCAGCCCCAGCATTTT.

Ten or more counts support this clonotype. The chain recombines TRBV19 with TRBJ2-1; maybe TRBD1 (5 bases). Trimming removed 1 base at V and 0 bases at J, with 16 bases between. Germline CDR1 and CDR2: LNHDA and SQIVND (reference sequence). The CDR3 runs 18 residues. CDR3 residues: CASSIVGAAHSSYNEQFF. CDR3 nucleotides: TGTGCCAGTAGTATAGTTGGGGCAGCTCACAGCTCCTACAATGAGCAGTTCTTC.